These 29 T cell receptor beta chains came from one sample sequenced in a study of shared clonotypes between healthy human individuals. Sequenced by immunoSEQ multiplex PCR; TCRdb stores in-frame clones only, minus some. The sample lists some 2,500,000 clones, approximately 93% occurring once. The sequenced sample was naive CD4+ T cells from PBMCs. Subset indicated: CD45RA+ positively selected. These receptor sequences come from a man aged 18 to 29 in good health. Some clones in this sample may be carry-over from other donors' samples.

This chain uses TRBV30 with TRBJ1-2, with D possibly matching TRBD1 (5 bases). The CDR3 sequence is 11 residues long. V lost 0 bases and J 13 bases, leaving 12 bases between the germline ends. Germline loops: CDR1 GTSNPN, CDR2 SVGIG (reference sequence). The CDR3 DNA is TGTGCCTGGAGTGTATCCAGGGCCGGCACCTTC. Encoded protein: CAWSVSRAGTF.

The rearrangement links TRBV11-2 to TRBJ2-2; no clear D. The CDR3 loop spans 13 amino acids. Trimming left V 5 bases short and J 9 bases short, with 13 bases between. CDR1 is SGHAT, CDR2 FQNNGV, per germline. The CDR3 sequence is CASSRTIQRELFF. DNA of the CDR3: TGTGCCAGCAGCCGGACCATTCAGAGGGAGCTGTTTTTT.

The CDR3 nucleotides are TGTGCCAGCAGTTTATCGAGAGAGGAAGTATACGAGCAGTACTTC. Its protein is CASSLSREEVYEQYF. The chain carries TRBV27 and TRBJ2-7, with unresolved D. Deletions cut 0 bases from V and 4 bases from J, with 13 bases between. Germline CDR1 and CDR2: MNHEY and SMNVEV (reference sequence). The CDR3 totals 15 residues.

V is TRBV28 and J is TRBJ1-2; 7 bases fit TRBD1. Germline V gives CDR1 MDHEN, CDR2 SYDVKM. V lost 4 bases to trimming and J lost 5 bases; unmatched junction nucleotides: 10. CDR3 length: 15 residues. The CDR3 DNA reads as TGTGCCAGCAGTTCGGACTCCCGGGACAGATATGGCTACACCTTC. Protein: CASSSDSRDRYGYTF.

This clone was counted only a few times. Other DNA sequences in the sample encode the same CDR3. The J gene is TRBJ1-1, the V gene TRBV5-1; D not certain. Germline V gives CDR1 SGHRS, CDR2 YFSETQ. Deletions cut 0 bases from V and 1 base from J, with 4 bases between. There are 13 residues in the CDR3. CDR3 bases: TGCGCCAGCAGCTTGGAGGCGAACACTGAAGCTTTCTTT. Translation gives CASSLEANTEAFF.

Only one count was recorded for this clone. The chain couples TRBV19 to TRBJ2-7; D not certain. Germline V gene sequence: CDR1 LNHDA, CDR2 SQIVND (reference sequence). V shed 6 bases and J shed 7 bases, with 13 bases lying between them. The CDR3 has 12 amino acids. The CDR3 bases are TGTGCCAGTAGCAGACCTGGTTTTGAGCAGTACTTC. This codes for CASSRPGFEQYF.

The chain employs TRBV19 and TRBJ1-3, with unresolved D. The CDR3 is 13 amino acids. Germline V gives CDR1 LNHDA, CDR2 SQIVND (reference sequence). V was cut by 5 bases and J by 4 bases, with 9 bases left in between. CDR3 residues: CASSPDGGNTIYF. As DNA, the CDR3 is TGTGCCAGTAGTCCAGACGGGGGAAACACCATATATTTT. The whole variable domain, remainder taken from reference TRBV19 and TRBJ1-3, is DGGITQSPKYLFRKEGQNVTLSCEQNLNHDAMYWYRQDPGQGLRLIYYSQIVNDFQKGDIAEGYSVSREKKESFPLTVTSAQKNPTAFYLCASSPDGGNTIYFGEGSWLTVV.

The chain is built from TRBV5-1 and TRBJ2-3; 11 bases align to TRBD2. CDR3 length: 16 amino acids. The V gene's germline CDR1 is SGHRS and CDR2 YFSETQ. V lost 4 bases, J lost 2 bases, and 6 bases stayed unmatched. The CDR3 DNA follows: TGCGCCAGCAGCGAGGGACTAGCGGACGACACAGATACGCAGTATTTT. It specifies CASSEGLADDTDTQYF.

This chain connects TRBV5-1 to TRBJ2-7, with a possible D match to TRBD1 (5 bases). Between the trimmed V and J ends, which lost 0 bases and 6 bases, there was a span of 13 bases. Germline V gives CDR1 SGHRS, CDR2 YFSETQ. This CDR3 comprises 14 residues. CDR3 loop: CASSLEGYRSEQYF. CDR3 in DNA: TGCGCCAGCAGCTTGGAGGGGTACAGGAGCGAGCAGTACTTC.

The genes are TRBV10-3 and TRBJ2-1; no definite D call. Germline V lookup: CDR1 ENHRY, CDR2 SYGVKD. This CDR3 has 12 amino acids. Trimming shortened V by 4 bases and J by 5 bases, and 6 bases separated the two germline ends. This CDR3 reads CAISGTDNEQFF. CDR3 coding DNA: TGTGCCATCAGTGGTACAGACAATGAGCAGTTCTTC.

The chain uses TRBV19 and TRBJ1-4; D not resolved. Germline CDR1 is LNHDA and CDR2 is SQIVND (reference sequence). The V end lost 6 bases, the J end lost 4 bases, and 9 bases lay between the germline ends. This CDR3 is 13 amino acids long. The CDR3 DNA sequence: TGTGCCAGTAGGGGGTTAAATAATGAAAAACTGTTTTTT. As protein: CASRGLNNEKLFF.

The gene calls are TRBV28 and TRBJ2-7, with D possibly being TRBD1 (5 bases). The germline V gene has CDR1 MDHEN and CDR2 SYDVKM. The CDR3 extends over 13 amino acids. V lost 3 bases, J lost 6 bases, and 12 bases lay in between. The CDR3 region is CASSFSRGTEQYF. CDR3 DNA: TGTGCCAGCAGTTTTAGTAGGGGTACCGAGCAGTACTTC.

J is TRBJ2-5 and V is TRBV28, with a possible D match to TRBD2 (6 bases). The germline gives CDR1 MDHEN, CDR2 SYDVKM. The CDR3 runs 11 residues. V was pared by 7 bases and J by 4 bases, with 7 bases between. The CDR3: CASTGGETQYF. CDR3 in DNA: TGTGCCAGCACCGGGGGAGAGACCCAGTACTTC.

The chain recombines TRBV30 with TRBJ2-7; 10 bases are a match to TRBD2. This CDR3 is built from 17 residues. Germline CDR1 GTSNPN, CDR2 SVGIG (reference sequence). J was trimmed by 3 bases and V by 6 bases; bases with no gene match: 17. As DNA, the CDR3 is TGTGCCTGTGAGACTAGCGGGCCCTCATATTCCCTCTACGAGCAGTACTTC. Translating gives CACETSGPSYSLYEQYF.

V gene TRBV14 combines with J gene TRBJ2-6, with 9 bases fitting TRBD1. After removal of 3 bases from V and 3 bases from J, the junction contained 6 bases not matched to a gene. The germline gives CDR1 SGHDN, CDR2 FVKESK. The CDR3 has 17 amino acids. CDR3 sequence (DNA): TGTGCCAGCAGCCATTTACAGGGGGCGCTTGGGGCCAACGTCCTGACTTTC. It translates to CASSHLQGALGANVLTF. Full variable domain (missing parts from reference TRBV14 and TRBJ2-6): EAGVTQFPSHSVIEKGQTVTLRCDPISGHDNLYWYRRVMGKEIKFLLHFVKESKQDESGMPNNRFLAERTGGTYSTLKVQPAELEDSGVYFCASSHLQGALGANVLTFGAGSRLTVL.

As regards this clone: Additional DNA sequences in this sample encode the identical CDR3. The chain carries TRBV10-3 and TRBJ1-5; D gene ambiguous. V shed 4 bases and J shed 5 bases, with 9 bases lying between them. Looked up from germline, CDR1 is ENHRY and CDR2 is SYGVKD. CDR3 length equals 13 residues. CDR3 sequence (DNA): TGTGCCATCAGTGCGGCCGCCGATCAGCCCCAGCATTTT. Protein sequence: CAISAAADQPQHF.

The chain has TRBV19 and TRBJ2-3; TRBD1 matches 8 bases. The V segment lost 4 bases and the J segment 4 bases; nucleotides outside the gene matches: 4. CDR1 is LNHDA and CDR2 is SQIVND in the germline V gene (reference sequence). The CDR3 length is 14 residues. CDR3 loop: CASSTRQGSDTQYF. The CDR3 coding sequence is TGTGCCAGTAGTACCCGACAGGGGTCAGATACGCAGTATTTT.

Concerning this clone: This CDR3 is also generated by other DNA sequences in the sample. The V call is TRBV7-3, the J call TRBJ1-1; perhaps TRBD1 as D (6 bases). This CDR3 region has 13 residues. V was pared by 5 bases and J by 2 bases, with 9 bases between. The V gene's germline CDR1 is SGHTA and CDR2 FQGTGA. The CDR3 protein is CASSQTGNTEAFF. As DNA, the CDR3 is TGTGCCAGCAGCCAGACAGGAAACACTGAAGCTTTCTTT. Complete variable domain (other parts from reference TRBV7-3 and TRBJ1-1): GAGVSQTPSNKVTEKGKYVELRCDPISGHTALYWYRQSLGQGPEFLIYFQGTGAADDSGLPNDRFFAVRPEGSVSTLKIQRTERGDSAVYLCASSQTGNTEAFFGQGTRLTVV.

V usage is TRBV11-3 and J usage is TRBJ2-2, with unresolved D. The CDR3 has 13 amino acids. V lost 2 bases to trimming and J lost 8 bases, with 9 bases between them. Per germline, CDR1 SGHNT and CDR2 YENEEA. CDR3 loop: CASSLSITGELFF. DNA for the CDR3: TGTGCCAGCAGCTTATCTATAACGGGGGAGCTGTTTTTT.

The chain is built from TRBV27 and TRBJ2-3; 10 bases align to TRBD2. V lost 5 bases to trimming and J lost 0 bases; unmatched junction nucleotides: 5. Per the germline V gene, CDR1 is MNHEY and CDR2 is SMNVEV (reference sequence). CDR3 length: 16 residues. The CDR3 DNA reads as TGTGCCAGCAGTAAGCGGGAGGGCCTGAGCACAGATACGCAGTATTTT. It specifies CASSKREGLSTDTQYF.

In this sample, this clone turned up once. The chain is built from TRBV5-4 and TRBJ2-1, with D possibly being TRBD2 (6 bases). The germline CDR1 and CDR2 sequences are SGHNT and YYREEE (reference sequence). The V gene lost 2 bases and the J gene lost 2 bases, with 11 bases spanning the gap. This CDR3 has 15 residues. The CDR3: CASSFPAGPYNEQFF. The CDR3 region has the DNA TGTGCCAGCAGCTTCCCCGCGGGACCCTACAATGAGCAGTTCTTC.

The chain is built from TRBV28 and TRBJ1-2; 10 nucleotides line up with TRBD1. V was clipped by 4 bases and J by 4 bases; unmatched bases: 15. CDR1 is MDHEN, CDR2 SYDVKM, per germline. The CDR3 runs 18 residues. CDR3 loop: CASSSSGTGDPPLYGYTF. The DNA for the CDR3 is TGTGCCAGCAGTTCATCCGGGACAGGGGACCCACCCCTCTATGGCTACACCTTC.

The J gene is TRBJ2-7, the V gene TRBV5-1, with D perhaps being TRBD1 or TRBD2 (7 bases each). CDR3 length: 15 residues. CDR1 and CDR2 from the germline V gene are SGHRS and YFSETQ. The germline V and J ends were trimmed by 4 bases and 5 bases, with 19 bases remaining between them. CDR3 sequence (DNA): TGCGCCAGCAGCCCAGGGGGGGCGGGAGTTAACGAGCAGTACTTC. Translating gives CASSPGGAGVNEQYF.

This chain connects TRBV6-5 to TRBJ2-7, with 9 bases lining up with TRBD1. This CDR3 region has 14 residues. The J segment lost 6 bases and the V segment lost 7 bases, leaving 10 bases of the junction unmatched. The germline V gene has CDR1 MNHEY and CDR2 SVGAGI. The CDR3 bases are TGTGCCAGCAACCCCGGGACAGGGCCCCTCGAGCAGTACTTC. The encoded protein is CASNPGTGPLEQYF.

The chain links TRBV28 to TRBJ1-4, with a tentative D call TRBD1 (6 bases). Trimming took 7 bases from V and 6 from J, leaving 21 bases between them. Germline CDR1 and CDR2: MDHEN and SYDVKM. This CDR3 is 16 amino acids long. CDR3 bases: TGTGCCAGCACCGTCACGAGTGGGACATCCCATGAAAAACTGTTTTTT. The encoded protein is CASTVTSGTSHEKLFF. Filled out from reference TRBV28 and TRBJ1-4, the complete variable domain reads DVKVTQSSRYLVKRTGEKVFLECVQDMDHENMFWYRQDPGLGLRLIYFSYDVKMKEKGDIPEGYSVSREKKERFSLILESASTNQTSMYLCASTVTSGTSHEKLFFGSGTQLSVL.

This clone was recorded once. The gene calls are TRBV19 and TRBJ2-7; tentatively, D is TRBD2 (5 bases). CDR1 and CDR2 (germline): LNHDA, SQIVND (reference sequence). CDR3 length: 13 amino acids. V was shortened by 0 bases and J by 6 bases, with 9 bases between the two germline ends. CDR3 loop: CASSIDRGLEQYF. The CDR3, as DNA: TGTGCCAGTAGTATAGATCGCGGGCTCGAGCAGTACTTC.

Written as DNA, the CDR3 is TGTGCCAGCAGTTTTGGTTTAGCAACCGAGACCCAGTACTTC. Protein product: CASSFGLATETQYF. V usage is TRBV27 and J usage is TRBJ2-5; no clear D. This CDR3 is 14 amino acids long. Germline CDR1 and CDR2: MNHEY and SMNVEV (reference sequence). V dropped 3 bases and J dropped 5 bases, with 13 bases sitting between them.

The chain couples TRBV7-8 to TRBJ1-5; D is unresolved. This CDR3 has 14 amino acids. Looked up from germline, CDR1 is SGHVS and CDR2 is FQNEAQ. Trimming stripped 1 base from V and 1 base from J, with 5 bases between. DNA for the CDR3: TGTGCCAGCAGCTTAGTGGTGAGCAATCAGCCCCAGCATTTT. Translated, it gives CASSLVVSNQPQHF.

V gene TRBV6-1 combines with J gene TRBJ2-1; 9 bases are a match to TRBD1. Germline lookup yields CDR1 MNHNS and CDR2 SASEGT. This CDR3 is 15 amino acids long. The V and J ends lost 8 bases and 5 bases, in that order; junction bases with no gene match: 10. In DNA form, the CDR3 reads TGTGCCAGCCTACCGGGACAGGGACCCCACAATGAGCAGTTCTTC. Translating it yields CASLPGQGPHNEQFF.